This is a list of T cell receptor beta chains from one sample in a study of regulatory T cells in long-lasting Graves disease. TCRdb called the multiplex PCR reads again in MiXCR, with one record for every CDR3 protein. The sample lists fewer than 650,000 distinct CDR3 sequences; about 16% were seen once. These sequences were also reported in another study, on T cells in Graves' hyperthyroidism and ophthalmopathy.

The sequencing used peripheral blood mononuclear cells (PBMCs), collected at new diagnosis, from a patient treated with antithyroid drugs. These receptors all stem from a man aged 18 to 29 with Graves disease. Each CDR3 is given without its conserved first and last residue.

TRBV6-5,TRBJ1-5,ASSLAHPNSNQPQH
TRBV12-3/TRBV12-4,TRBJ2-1,ASRQSGSSYNEQF
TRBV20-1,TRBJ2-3,SARSSGTLTDTQY
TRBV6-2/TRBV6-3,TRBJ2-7,ASSYEGTREQY
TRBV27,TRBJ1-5,ASSLRPGGDQPQH
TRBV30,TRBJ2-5,AWRLAGAGGQY
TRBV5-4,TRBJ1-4,ASSLANSLNEKLF
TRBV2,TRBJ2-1,ASTPGITKYNEQF
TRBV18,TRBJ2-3,ASSSGPGDTQY
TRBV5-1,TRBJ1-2,ASSFGGSEYGYT
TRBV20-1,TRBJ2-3,SARKTGTDTQY
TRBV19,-,ASSIGQGFRETQY